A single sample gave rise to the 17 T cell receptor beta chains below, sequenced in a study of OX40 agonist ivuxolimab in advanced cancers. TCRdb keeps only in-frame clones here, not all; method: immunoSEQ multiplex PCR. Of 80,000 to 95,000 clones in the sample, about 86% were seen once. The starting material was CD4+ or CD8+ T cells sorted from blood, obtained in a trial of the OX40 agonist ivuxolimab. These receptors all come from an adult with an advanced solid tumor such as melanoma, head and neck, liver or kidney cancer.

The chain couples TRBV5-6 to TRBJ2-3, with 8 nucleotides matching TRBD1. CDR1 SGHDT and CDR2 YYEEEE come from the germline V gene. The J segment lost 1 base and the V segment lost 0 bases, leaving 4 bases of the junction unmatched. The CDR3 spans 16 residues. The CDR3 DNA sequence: TGTGCCAGCAGCTTGGTTACGGGACAGGGCACAGATACGCAGTATTTT. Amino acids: CASSLVTGQGTDTQYF.

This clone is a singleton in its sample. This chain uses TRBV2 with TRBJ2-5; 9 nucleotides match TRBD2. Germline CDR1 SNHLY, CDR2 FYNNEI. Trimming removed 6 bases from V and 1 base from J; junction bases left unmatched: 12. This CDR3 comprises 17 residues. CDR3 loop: CASSPSLAGYFQETQYF. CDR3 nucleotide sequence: TGTGCCAGCAGCCCCTCGCTAGCGGGGTACTTCCAAGAGACCCAGTACTTC.

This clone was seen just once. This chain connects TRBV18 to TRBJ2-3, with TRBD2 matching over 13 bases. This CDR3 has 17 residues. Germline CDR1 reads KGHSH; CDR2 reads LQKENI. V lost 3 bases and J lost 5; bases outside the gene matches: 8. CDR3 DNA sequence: TGTGCCAGCTCACCGCCTAGACTAGCGGGGGGACTAGATACGCAGTATTTT. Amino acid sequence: CASSPPRLAGGLDTQYF.

The CDR3: CANSPGRDYGYTF. In nucleotides, the CDR3 is TGTGCCAACTCACCGGGGCGCGACTATGGCTACACCTTC. The chain is built from TRBV28 and TRBJ1-2; a weak D match, TRBD1 (5 bases). The CDR3 spans 13 residues. Germline V CDR1 and CDR2: MDHEN, SYDVKM. V dropped 10 bases and J dropped 3 bases, with 15 bases sitting between them.

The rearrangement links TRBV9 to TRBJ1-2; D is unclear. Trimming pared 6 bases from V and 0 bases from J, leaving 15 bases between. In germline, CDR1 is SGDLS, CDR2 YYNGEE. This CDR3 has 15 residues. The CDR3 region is CASKITEGSNYGYTF. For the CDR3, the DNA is TGTGCCAGCAAGATAACAGAGGGCTCTAACTATGGCTACACCTTC.

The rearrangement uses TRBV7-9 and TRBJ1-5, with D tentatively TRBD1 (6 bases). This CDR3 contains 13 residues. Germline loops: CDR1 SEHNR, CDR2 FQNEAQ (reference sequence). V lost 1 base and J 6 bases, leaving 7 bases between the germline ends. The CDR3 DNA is TGTGCCAGCAGCTTAGTCAGGGGTCAGCCCCAGCATTTT. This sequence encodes CASSLVRGQPQHF.

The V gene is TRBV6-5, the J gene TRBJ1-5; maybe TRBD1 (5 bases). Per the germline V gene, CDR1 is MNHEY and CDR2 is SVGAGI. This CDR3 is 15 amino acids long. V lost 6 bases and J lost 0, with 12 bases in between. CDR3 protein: CASREGLYSNQPQHF. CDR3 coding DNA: TGTGCCAGCAGGGAGGGACTCTATAGCAATCAGCCCCAGCATTTT.

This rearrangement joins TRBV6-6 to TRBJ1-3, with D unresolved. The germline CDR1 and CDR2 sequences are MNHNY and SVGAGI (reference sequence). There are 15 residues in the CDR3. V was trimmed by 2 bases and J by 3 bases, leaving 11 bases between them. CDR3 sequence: CASSYVGMGGNTIYF. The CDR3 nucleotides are TGTGCCAGCAGTTACGTGGGGATGGGTGGAAACACCATATATTTT.

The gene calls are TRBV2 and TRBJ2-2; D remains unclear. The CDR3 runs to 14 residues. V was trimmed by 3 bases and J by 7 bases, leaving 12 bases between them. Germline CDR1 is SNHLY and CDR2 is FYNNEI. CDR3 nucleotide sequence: TGTGCCAGCAGTGAGAGTCTAGAGGTCGGGGAGCTGTTTTTT. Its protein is CASSESLEVGELFF.

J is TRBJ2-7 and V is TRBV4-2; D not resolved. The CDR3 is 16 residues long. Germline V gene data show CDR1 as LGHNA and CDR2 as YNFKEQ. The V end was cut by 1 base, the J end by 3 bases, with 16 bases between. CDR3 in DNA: TGTGCCAGCAGCCAAGTCGCGGCGGCGAAATACTACGAGCAGTACTTC. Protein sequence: CASSQVAAAKYYEQYF.

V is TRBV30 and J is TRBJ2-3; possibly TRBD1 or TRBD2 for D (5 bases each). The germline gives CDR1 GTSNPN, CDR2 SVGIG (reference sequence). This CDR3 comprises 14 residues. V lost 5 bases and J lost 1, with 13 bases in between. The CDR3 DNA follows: TGTGCCTGGGGGGGTCCTCTTGGCACAGATACGCAGTATTTT. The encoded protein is CAWGGPLGTDTQYF. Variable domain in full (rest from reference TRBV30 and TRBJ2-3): SQTIHQWPATLVQPVGSPLSLECTVEGTSNPNLYWYRQAAGRGLQLLFYSVGIGQISSEVPQNLSASRPQDRQFILSSKKLLLSDSGFYLCAWGGPLGTDTQYFGPGTRLTVL.

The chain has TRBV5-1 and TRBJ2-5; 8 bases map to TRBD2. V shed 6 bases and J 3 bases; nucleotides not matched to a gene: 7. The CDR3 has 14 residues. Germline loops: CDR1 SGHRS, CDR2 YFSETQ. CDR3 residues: CASTGGVYEETQYF. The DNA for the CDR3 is TGCGCCAGCACCGGGGGGGTTTACGAAGAGACCCAGTACTTC.

CDR3 bases: TGTGCCAGCAGTTTTGACAGGGTTGGGGCCTACAATGAGCAGTTCTTC. Translation gives CASSFDRVGAYNEQFF. V and J are TRBV2 and TRBJ2-1; 7 bases are a match to TRBD1. The CDR3 is made up of 16 amino acids. Germline-derived CDR1 and CDR2 are SNHLY and FYNNEI. The V segment lost 5 bases and the J segment 2 bases; nucleotides outside the gene matches: 9.

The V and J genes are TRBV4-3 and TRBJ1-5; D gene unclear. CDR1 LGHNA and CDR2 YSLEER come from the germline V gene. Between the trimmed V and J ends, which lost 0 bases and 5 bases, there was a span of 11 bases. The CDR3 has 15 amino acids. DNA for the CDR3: TGCGCCAGCAGCCAAGAATTTTCGCAGCATCAGCCCCAGCATTTT. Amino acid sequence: CASSQEFSQHQPQHF.

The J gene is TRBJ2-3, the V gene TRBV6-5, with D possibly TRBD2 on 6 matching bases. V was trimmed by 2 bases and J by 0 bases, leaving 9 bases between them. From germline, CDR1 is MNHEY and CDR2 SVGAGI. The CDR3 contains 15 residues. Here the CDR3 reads CASSYEGTSTDTQYF. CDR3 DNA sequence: TGTGCCAGCAGTTACGAGGGGACTAGCACAGATACGCAGTATTTT.

CDR3 sequence (DNA): TGTGCCAGCAGTTTGGAGATGGGCTATGGCTACACCTTC. As protein: CASSLEMGYGYTF. This chain joins TRBV28 and TRBJ1-2; D call uncertain. Germline V gene lookup returns CDR1 MDHEN and CDR2 SYDVKM. The CDR3 is made up of 13 amino acids. V was cut by 3 bases and J by 4 bases, with 9 bases left in between.

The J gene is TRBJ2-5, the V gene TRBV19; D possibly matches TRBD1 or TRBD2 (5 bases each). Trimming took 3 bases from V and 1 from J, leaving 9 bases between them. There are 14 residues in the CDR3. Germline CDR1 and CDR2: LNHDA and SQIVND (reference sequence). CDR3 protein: CASSIPGRQETQYF. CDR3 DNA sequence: TGTGCCAGTAGTATTCCGGGGCGCCAAGAGACCCAGTACTTC.